The entry below gives a single T cell receptor (beta chain) sequence along with its context. The antigen remains undetermined. The sample comes from a study of T cells in Graves' hyperthyroidism and ophthalmopathy. The V and J ends lost 7 bases and 8 bases, in that order; junction bases with no gene match: 15. This CDR3 has 15 residues. Germline CDR1 reads LGHNA; CDR2 reads YNFKEQ. Study-level points and caveats: The model forecast ophthalmopathy, anticipating it by a median roughly 6.3 months before onset. Most thyroid clonotypes expanded above 0.001 appeared in blood too. Separation of ophthalmopathy from stable hyperthyroidism was achieved by a 13 V-J model.

The TCR beta CDR3 regions underwent amplification using RNA transcripts as the source. HTBI primers were employed in a first-round RT-PCR of the TCR CDR3. TCRdb analysed the multiplex PCR reads with MiXCR anew, one entry per CDR3 protein. The table lists around 620,000 distinct CDR3 sequences, around 14% of them singletons. The clonotype comes from a woman between 18 and 29 years old with Graves' ophthalmopathy. Sequencing was performed on blood. V and J are TRBV4-2 and TRBJ2-3; 7 bases match TRBD2. The CDR3 DNA reads as TGTGCCAGCAAGGGAACGGGAGGCCCGGGGGGTACGCAGTATTTT. Translating it yields CASKGTGGPGGTQYF.